Below, 32 T cell receptor beta chains from the same sample are listed, as sequenced in a study of tumor and adjacent non-tumor tissue in lung cancer. TCRbeta libraries were built with three rounds of nested PCR, modified from ARM-PCR. MiXCR, applied by TCRdb to the multiplex PCR reads, yields one record per CDR3 protein. This table holds about 200,000 distinct CDR3 sequences, about two thirds found once. No cell sorting was done before RNA was extracted from the tissue. The specimen sequenced was lung tumor tissue. Receptors were obtained from a man in his 60s with non-small cell lung cancer.

The V gene is TRBV20-1, the J gene TRBJ1-2; the D gene is possibly TRBD1 (6 bases). Trimming shortened V by 5 bases and J by 0 bases, and 13 bases separated the two germline ends. The germline CDR1 and CDR2 sequences are DFQATT and SNEGSKA (reference sequence). There are 14 residues in the CDR3. The CDR3: CSAQQGSANYGYTF. As DNA, the CDR3 is TGCAGTGCTCAACAGGGCTCAGCTAACTATGGCTACACCTTC.

This sequence joins TRBV12-3 or TRBV12-4 and TRBJ2-1, with a possible D match to TRBD2 (6 bases). This CDR3 is built from 13 residues. V was cut by 8 bases and J by 5 bases, with 13 bases left in between. CDR3 sequence: CASRGIAHNEQFF. The DNA of the CDR3 is TGTGCCAGCCGCGGGATTGCGCACAATGAGCAGTTCTTC.

This clonotype has only a few counts. This chain joins TRBV10-3 and TRBJ2-7; D is ambiguous. The CDR3 runs to 15 residues. Per the germline V gene, CDR1 is ENHRY and CDR2 is SYGVKD. Trimming cost V 7 bases and J 2 bases, with 18 bases left between them. CDR3 amino acids: CAINSGRARTYEQYF. The CDR3 nucleotides read TGTGCCATCAATTCCGGGCGCGCACGGACCTACGAGCAGTACTTC.

As regards this clonotype: An end of the junction does not agree with germline; a read error may underlie this. V usage is TRBV11-2 and J usage is TRBJ1-2; tentative D call: TRBD1 (6 bases). This CDR3 has 15 residues. Germline values: CDR1 SGHAT, CDR2 FQNNGV. The CDR3 nucleotides read TGTGCCCGCAGCTTAGCTCTGGGACATTATTATGGCTACACCTTC. Translating it yields CARSLALGHYYGYTF.

This clonotype was detected ten times or more. The chain joins TRBV20-1 to TRBJ1-4, with 9 bases fitting TRBD1. The CDR3 is made up of 15 amino acids. Germline V gene lookup returns CDR1 DFQATT and CDR2 SNEGSKA (reference sequence). J lost 5 bases, V lost 3 bases, and 7 bases had no gene match. The CDR3 nucleotides read TGCAGTGCTAGCCCAGAAGGGACAGGGAATGAAAAACTGTTTTTT. Translation: CSASPEGTGNEKLFF.

The chain employs TRBV30 and TRBJ2-3; D remains ambiguous. CDR1 is GTSNPN, CDR2 SVGIG, per germline (reference sequence). The CDR3 has 14 residues. Trimming removed 8 bases at V and 0 bases at J, with 15 bases between. CDR3 bases: TGTGCCCACACTGTGGGGTCTAGCACAGATACGCAGTATTTT. Translation: CAHTVGSSTDTQYF.

On this clonotype: This sequence may be a read error, since a much larger clone differs from it by one base. The chain joins TRBV20-1 to TRBJ1-2; D is perhaps TRBD1 (6 bases). The germline CDR1 and CDR2 sequences are DFQATT and SNEGSKA (reference sequence). This CDR3 region has 14 residues. Trimming shortened V by 2 bases and J by 4 bases, and 14 bases separated the two germline ends. The CDR3 loop is CSARRRGIAYGYTF. CDR3 sequence (DNA): TGCAGTGCTAGAAGGAGGGGGATTGCCTATGGCTACACCTTC.

As to this clonotype: The conserved final phenylalanine or tryptophan is absent from the CDR3, which likely points to a read error. This chain links TRBV20-1 with TRBJ2-2; 9 nucleotides match TRBD2. Germline-derived CDR1 and CDR2 are DFQATT and SNEGSKA (reference sequence). This CDR3 region has 14 residues. In DNA, the CDR3 is TGCAGTGCTAGGAGCGGGGGGAACATCGGGGAGCTGTTTTTG. Protein product: CSARSGGNIGELFL.

This clonotype showed up many times. The chain uses TRBV29-1 and TRBJ1-1; a possible D gene is TRBD1 (5 bases). The CDR3 runs 14 residues. V was pared by 4 bases and J by 5 bases, with 17 bases between. Germline V CDR1 and CDR2: SQVTM, ANQGSEA. The CDR3 reads CSVGVGSGRTEAFF. The CDR3, as DNA: TGCAGCGTTGGGGTGGGGTCAGGGAGGACTGAAGCTTTCTTT.

This chain links TRBV11-1 with TRBJ2-1, with 7 bases that match TRBD2. CDR1 and CDR2 from the germline V gene are SGHAT and FQDESV (reference sequence). The CDR3 consists of 17 residues. V dropped 2 bases and J dropped 16; count of bases not matched to a gene: 23. CDR3 loop: CASSLSRPAGCNNEPFF. CDR3 bases: TGTGCCAGCAGCTTATCTAGGCCAGCGGGATGCAACAATGAGCCCTTCTTC.

V usage is TRBV19 and J usage is TRBJ1-4; 9 nucleotides line up with TRBD1. This CDR3 spans 14 amino acids. The junction had 8 bases not matched to a gene; V was cut back by 7 bases and J by 8 bases. In germline, CDR1 is LNHDA, CDR2 SQIVND (reference sequence). CDR3 residues: CASTIRTGEEKLFF. The CDR3 region has the DNA TGTGCCAGTACTATCAGGACAGGGGAGGAAAAACTGTTTTTT.

Turning to this clonotype: The junction differs from germline at one of its ends, possibly a read error. J is TRBJ1-1 and V is TRBV4-2; tentatively, D is TRBD1 (5 bases). Germline CDR1 and CDR2: LGHNA and YNFKEQ. The length of the CDR3 is 13 residues. The CDR3 region is CATSRGENTKAFF. In DNA form, the CDR3 reads TGTGCCACCAGCCGGGGGGAGAACACTAAAGCTTTCTTT.

This clonotype has more than one count but fewer than ten. V gene TRBV5-5 combines with J gene TRBJ2-7; TRBD1 matches at 7 bases. Trimming cost V 2 bases and J 6 bases; bases outside gene matches: 11. Germline lookup yields CDR1 SGHKS and CDR2 YYEKEE (reference sequence). CDR3 length: 15 residues. Here the CDR3 reads CASSFTGVSPVEQYF. DNA for the CDR3: TGTGCCAGCAGCTTTACAGGGGTTTCCCCCGTCGAGCAGTACTTC.

In the case of this clonotype: One junction end does not reproduce the germline sequence, and a read error may be involved. The rearrangement links TRBV4-3 to TRBJ2-3, with TRBD1 matching 8 bases. The length of the CDR3 is 14 residues. CDR1 is LGHNA and CDR2 is YSLEER in the germline V gene. CDR3 sequence reads: CASSRTGSTDTKYF. The CDR3 bases are TGCGCCAGCAGTCGGACAGGGAGCACAGATACGAAGTATTTT.

The V gene is TRBV11-2, the J gene TRBJ2-7; maybe TRBD1 (5 bases). CDR3 length equals 15 residues. The germline V gene has CDR1 SGHAT and CDR2 FQNNGV. The germline V and J ends were trimmed by 2 bases and 1 base, with 12 bases remaining between them. The CDR3 DNA reads as TGTGCCAGCAGCTTATTGGCGGACAAGTCCTACGAGCAGTACTTC. Translating gives CASSLLADKSYEQYF.

In regard to this clonotype: At one boundary the junction diverges from the germline segment, which might be a read error. This sequence joins TRBV5-4 and TRBJ2-2; D might be TRBD1 or TRBD2, each matching 5 bases. This CDR3 has 15 residues. Germline V gene sequence: CDR1 SGHNT, CDR2 YYREEE (reference sequence). CDR3 sequence reads: CASSLMGQSTGKLFF. The CDR3, as DNA: TGTGCCAGCAGCTTGATGGGGCAGAGCACCGGGAAGCTGTTTTTT.

V is TRBV12-5 and J is TRBJ1-3; D unresolved. Trimming cost V 0 bases and J 0 bases, with 0 bases left between them. The CDR3 runs 13 residues. Germline lookup yields CDR1 LGHNT and CDR2 FRNRAP. The CDR3 DNA reads as TGTGCTAGTGGTTTGGTCTCTGGAAACACCATATATTTT. Protein sequence: CASGLVSGNTIYF.

This clonotype has only a few counts. Just one base apart from a much larger clone, this may be a read error. The chain carries TRBV29-1 and TRBJ1-2; D unclear. Germline V lookup: CDR1 SQVTM, CDR2 ANQGSEA. Deletions cut 6 bases from V and 2 bases from J, with 25 bases between. This CDR3 has 17 residues. The CDR3 protein is CSVTWRKSSELNYGYTF. As DNA, the CDR3 is TGCAGCGTGACATGGCGGAAATCCTCCGAACTAAACTATGGCTACACCTTC.

The sample holds a few counts of this clonotype. The gene calls are TRBV11-1 and TRBJ2-7; 9 bases line up with TRBD1. Germline assignment: CDR1 SGHAT and CDR2 FQDESV (reference sequence). With V trimmed by 9 bases and J by 7 bases, 10 bases remained unmatched. The CDR3 runs 13 residues. CDR3 amino acids: CASNTDRGGEQYF. The CDR3 region has the DNA TGTGCCAGTAACACGGACAGGGGTGGAGAGCAGTACTTC.

In its sample, this clonotype was seen a few times. The chain links TRBV5-5 to TRBJ1-1, with 7 bases matching TRBD1. The CDR3 is 14 amino acids. The ends lost 5 bases at V and 4 bases at J; junction bases unmatched: 8. The V gene's germline CDR1 is SGHKS and CDR2 YYEKEE (reference sequence). The CDR3 region has the DNA TGTGCCAGCAGTTATCGACAGGGTTTCACTGAAGCTTTCTTT. Its translation is CASSYRQGFTEAFF.

The chain joins TRBV28 to TRBJ1-5, with 9 bases fitting TRBD1. The CDR3 extends over 14 amino acids. Germline trimming cut 5 bases from V and 8 bases from J; bases unmatched to any gene: 7. CDR1 is MDHEN, CDR2 SYDVKM, per germline. The CDR3 reads CASSPGTGWEPQHF. In nucleotides, the CDR3 is TGTGCCAGCAGTCCCGGGACAGGGTGGGAGCCCCAGCATTTT. Variable domain in full (rest from reference TRBV28 and TRBJ1-5): DVKVTQSSRYLVKRTGEKVFLECVQDMDHENMFWYRQDPGLGLRLIYFSYDVKMKEKGDIPEGYSVSREKKERFSLILESASTNQTSMYLCASSPGTGWEPQHFGDGTRLSIL.

Regarding this clonotype: A read error is possible here, since a much larger clone lies one base away. The V and J genes are TRBV29-1 and TRBJ1-1; no reliable D call. The length of the CDR3 is 9 residues. Germline CDR1 is SQVTM and CDR2 is ANQGSEA. The CDR3 loop reads CSVGTEASF. CDR3 nucleotide sequence: TGCAGCGTTGGCACTGAAGCTTCCTTT. The full variable domain, in which reference TRBV29-1 and TRBJ1-1 provide the parts outside the CDR3, is SAVISQKPSRDICQRGTSLTIQCQVDSQVTMMFWYRQQPGQSLTLIATANQGSEATYESGFVIDKFPISRPNLTFSTLTVSNMSPEDSSIYLCSVGTEASFGQGTRLTVV.

A note on this clonotype: This CDR3 fails to terminate in the conserved phenylalanine or tryptophan, so it likely reflects a read error. The chain employs TRBV11-3 and TRBJ2-3, with D unclear. This CDR3 has 14 amino acids. With 1 base removed from V and 6 bases from J, the gap between germline ends came to 11 bases. Per germline, CDR1 SGHNT and CDR2 YENEEA. The CDR3 DNA follows: TGTGCCAGCAGCTTAGGGGCCAACACTGATACGCAGTATTAT. Translation: CASSLGANTDTQYY.

Of note for this clonotype: A read error may produce the germline difference seen at one junction end. The chain has TRBV11-1 and TRBJ2-7; 11 nucleotides align to TRBD2. Germline assignment: CDR1 SGHAT and CDR2 FQDESV (reference sequence). The length of the CDR3 is 16 residues. CDR3 sequence: CASSSRTSGFAYGQYF. CDR3 nucleotide sequence: TGTGCCAGCAGCTCGCGGACTAGCGGGTTTGCCTACGGGCAGTATTTC.

This chain connects TRBV29-1 to TRBJ2-5; the D call may be TRBD1 or TRBD2 (7 bases each). CDR1 and CDR2 (germline): SQVTM, ANQGSEA. CDR3 length equals 14 residues. V was clipped by 6 bases and J by 6 bases, with 20 bases between them. In DNA form, the CDR3 reads TGCAGCGTGCTTCGCAGGGGGGGTTCGAAGACCCAGTACTTC. This gives the protein CSVLRRGGSKTQYF.

Comments on this clonotype: Being one base from a much bigger clone, this may be a read error. The CDR3 coding sequence is TGCGCCAGCAGCCCCTCATCGGGAGGCGGACAGCCCCAGCATTTT. Translation gives CASSPSSGGGQPQHF. This chain joins TRBV4-3 and TRBJ1-5; D gene uncertain. V was trimmed by 4 bases and J by 7 bases, leaving 17 bases between them. From germline, CDR1 is LGHNA and CDR2 YSLEER. This CDR3 has 15 amino acids.

A word on this clonotype: An end of the junction does not agree with germline; a read error may underlie this. J is TRBJ2-7 and V is TRBV7-9; D remains ambiguous. Germline loops: CDR1 SEHNR, CDR2 FQNEAQ (reference sequence). The CDR3 loop spans 12 amino acids. The CDR3 is CASSLTASGQHF. CDR3 DNA: TGTGCCAGCAGCTTGACGGCTTCCGGGCAACACTTC.

A word on this clonotype: This may be a read error, as it is one base from a much larger clone. The chain links TRBV29-1 to TRBJ2-3, with 9 positions matching TRBD2. Trimming removed 5 bases from V and 5 bases from J; junction bases left unmatched: 11. This CDR3 has 15 residues. Germline CDR1 SQVTM, CDR2 ANQGSEA. CDR3 sequence reads: CSVRSSGSQRDTQYF. For the CDR3, the DNA is TGCAGCGTTCGGAGTAGCGGGAGTCAGAGAGATACGCAGTATTTT.

This clonotype was detected only a few times. The rearrangement links TRBV29-1 to TRBJ2-1, with 7 bases lining up with TRBD1. Germline lookup yields CDR1 SQVTM and CDR2 ANQGSEA. This CDR3 region has 14 residues. V trimming: 3 bases; J trimming: 4 bases; junction bases outside the gene matches: 6. The DNA of the CDR3 is TGCAGCGTTGAGGGTCAGGGGGTTTACAATGAGCAGTTCTTC. Translating it yields CSVEGQGVYNEQFF.

Remarks on this clonotype: The junction and the germline gene differ at one end; a read error may be behind it. The gene calls are TRBV12-3 or TRBV12-4 and TRBJ2-1; TRBD1 matches 8 bases. There are 16 residues in the CDR3. CDR3 coding DNA: TGTTCCAGCAGTTTGTTCGGGACAGGCTACTACAATGAGCAGTTCTTC. It yields the protein CSSSLFGTGYYNEQFF.

On this clonotype itself: The junction and the germline gene differ at one end; a read error may be behind it. This sequence joins TRBV11-2 and TRBJ2-7; unclear D gene. Per germline, CDR1 SGHAT and CDR2 FQNNGV. The CDR3 runs to 17 residues. CDR3 in DNA: TGTACCAGCAACTACGTCACGACACCTACCTTTTCCTACGAGCAGTACTTC. This gives the protein CTSNYVTTPTFSYEQYF.

The chain joins TRBV11-2 to TRBJ1-6, with a possible D match to TRBD1 (5 bases). The CDR3 consists of 15 residues. CDR1 is SGHAT and CDR2 is FQNNGV in the germline V gene. Trimming shortened V by 10 bases and J by 10 bases, and 23 bases separated the two germline ends. The DNA for the CDR3 is TGTGCCAACAGGTCCCGGGCAGGGAGGGAATCACCCCTCCACTTT. It translates to CANRSRAGRESPLHF.